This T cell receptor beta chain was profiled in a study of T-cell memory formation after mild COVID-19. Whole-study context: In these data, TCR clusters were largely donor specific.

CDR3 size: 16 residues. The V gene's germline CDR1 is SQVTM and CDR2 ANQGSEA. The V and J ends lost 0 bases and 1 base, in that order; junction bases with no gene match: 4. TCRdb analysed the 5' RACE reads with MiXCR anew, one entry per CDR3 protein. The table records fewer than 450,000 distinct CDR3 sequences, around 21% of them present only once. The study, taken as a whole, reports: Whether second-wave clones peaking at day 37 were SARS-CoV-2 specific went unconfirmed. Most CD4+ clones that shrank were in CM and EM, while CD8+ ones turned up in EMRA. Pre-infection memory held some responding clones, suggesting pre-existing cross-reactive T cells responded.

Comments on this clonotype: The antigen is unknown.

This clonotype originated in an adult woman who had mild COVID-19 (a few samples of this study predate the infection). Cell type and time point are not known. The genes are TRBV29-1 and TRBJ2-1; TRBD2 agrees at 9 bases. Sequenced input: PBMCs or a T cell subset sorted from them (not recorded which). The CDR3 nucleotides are TGCAGCGTTGAAGATGAAAGCGGGAGGTCCTACAATGAGCAGTTCTTC. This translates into CSVEDESGRSYNEQFF.